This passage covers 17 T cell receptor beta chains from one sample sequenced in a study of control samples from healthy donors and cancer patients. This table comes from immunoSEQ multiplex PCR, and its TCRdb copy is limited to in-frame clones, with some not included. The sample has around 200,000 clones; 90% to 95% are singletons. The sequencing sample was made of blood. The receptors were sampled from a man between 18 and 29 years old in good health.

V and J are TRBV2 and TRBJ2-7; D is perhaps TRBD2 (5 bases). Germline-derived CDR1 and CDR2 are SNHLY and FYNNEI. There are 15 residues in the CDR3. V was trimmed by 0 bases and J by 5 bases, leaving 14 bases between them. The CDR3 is CASSEAGYTGDEQYF. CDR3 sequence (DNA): TGTGCCAGCAGTGAAGCAGGGTACACCGGGGACGAGCAGTACTTC.

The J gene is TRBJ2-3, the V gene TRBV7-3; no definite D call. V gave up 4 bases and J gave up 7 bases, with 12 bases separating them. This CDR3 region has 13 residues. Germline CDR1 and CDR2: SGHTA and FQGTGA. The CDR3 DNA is TGTGCCAGCAGCTCCGGACCCTCTAATACGCAGTATTTT. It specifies CASSSGPSNTQYF. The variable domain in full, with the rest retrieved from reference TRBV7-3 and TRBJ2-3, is GAGVSQTPSNKVTEKGKYVELRCDPISGHTALYWYRQSLGQGPEFLIYFQGTGAADDSGLPNDRFFAVRPEGSVSTLKIQRTERGDSAVYLCASSSGPSNTQYFGPGTRLTVL.

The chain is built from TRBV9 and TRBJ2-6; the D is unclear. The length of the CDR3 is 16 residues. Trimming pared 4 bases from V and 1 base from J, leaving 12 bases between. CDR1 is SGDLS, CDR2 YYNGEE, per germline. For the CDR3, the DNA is TGTGCCAGCAGCCCCTTGGGCAATTCTGGGGCCAACGTCCTGACTTTC. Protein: CASSPLGNSGANVLTF.

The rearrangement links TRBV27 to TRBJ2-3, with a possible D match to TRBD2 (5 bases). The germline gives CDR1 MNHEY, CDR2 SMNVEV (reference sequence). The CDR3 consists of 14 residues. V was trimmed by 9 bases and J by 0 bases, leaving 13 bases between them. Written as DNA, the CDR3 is TGTGCCAGTGCGGAAGGCGGGAGCACAGATACGCAGTATTTT. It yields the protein CASAEGGSTDTQYF.

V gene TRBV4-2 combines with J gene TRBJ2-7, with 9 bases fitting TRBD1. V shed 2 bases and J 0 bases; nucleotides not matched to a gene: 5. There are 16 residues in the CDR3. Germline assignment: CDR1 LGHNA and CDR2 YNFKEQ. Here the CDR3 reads CASSQNRDRDSYEQYF. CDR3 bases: TGTGCCAGCAGCCAAAACCGGGACAGGGACTCCTACGAGCAGTACTTC.

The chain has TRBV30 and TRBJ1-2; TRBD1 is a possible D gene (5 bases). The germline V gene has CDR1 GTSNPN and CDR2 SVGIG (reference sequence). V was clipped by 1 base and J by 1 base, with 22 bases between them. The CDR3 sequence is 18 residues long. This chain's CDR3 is CAWSALGIPKRGNYGYTF. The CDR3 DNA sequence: TGTGCCTGGAGTGCTTTAGGCATTCCTAAAAGGGGTAACTATGGCTACACCTTC. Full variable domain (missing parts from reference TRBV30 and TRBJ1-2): SQTIHQWPATLVQPVGSPLSLECTVEGTSNPNLYWYRQAAGRGLQLLFYSVGIGQISSEVPQNLSASRPQDRQFILSSKKLLLSDSGFYLCAWSALGIPKRGNYGYTFGSGTRLTVV.

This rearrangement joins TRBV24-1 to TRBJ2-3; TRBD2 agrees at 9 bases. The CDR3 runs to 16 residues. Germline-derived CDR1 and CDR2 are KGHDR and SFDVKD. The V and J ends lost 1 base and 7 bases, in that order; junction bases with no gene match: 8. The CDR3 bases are TGTGCCACCAGTGATTTTGGCGGGGGGGCCAAAAATACGCAGTATTTT. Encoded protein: CATSDFGGGAKNTQYF.

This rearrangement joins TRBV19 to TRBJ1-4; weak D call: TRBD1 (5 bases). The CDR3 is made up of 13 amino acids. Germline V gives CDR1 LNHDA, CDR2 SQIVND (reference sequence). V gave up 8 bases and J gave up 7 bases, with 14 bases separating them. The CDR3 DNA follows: TGTGCCAGTTGGGGGACGGAGGGTGAAAAACTGTTTTTT. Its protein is CASWGTEGEKLFF.

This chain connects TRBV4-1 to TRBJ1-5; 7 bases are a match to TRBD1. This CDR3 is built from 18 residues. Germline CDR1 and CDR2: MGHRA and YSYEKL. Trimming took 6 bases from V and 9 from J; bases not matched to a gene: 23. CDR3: CASSRGGTGTDSSLPQHF. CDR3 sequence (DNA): TGCGCCAGCAGTCGAGGGGGGACCGGGACAGACTCAAGTTTGCCCCAGCATTTT.

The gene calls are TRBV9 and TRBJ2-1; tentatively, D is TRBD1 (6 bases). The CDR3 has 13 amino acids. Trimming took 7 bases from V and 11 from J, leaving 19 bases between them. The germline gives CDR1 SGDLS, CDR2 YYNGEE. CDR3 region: CASSPGQSTKQFF. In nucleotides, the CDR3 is TGTGCCAGCTCTCCGGGACAATCGACGAAGCAGTTCTTC. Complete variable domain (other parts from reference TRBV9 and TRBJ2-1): DSGVTQTPKHLITATGQRVTLRCSPRSGDLSVYWYQQSLDQGLQFLIQYYNGEERAKGNILERFSAQQFPDLHSELNLSSLELGDSALYFCASSPGQSTKQFFGPGTRLTVL.

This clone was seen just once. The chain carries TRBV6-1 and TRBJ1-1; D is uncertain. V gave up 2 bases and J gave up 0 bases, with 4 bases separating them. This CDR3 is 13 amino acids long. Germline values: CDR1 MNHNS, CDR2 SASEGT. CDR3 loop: CASSERMNTEAFF. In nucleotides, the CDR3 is TGTGCCAGCAGTGAAAGAATGAACACTGAAGCTTTCTTT.

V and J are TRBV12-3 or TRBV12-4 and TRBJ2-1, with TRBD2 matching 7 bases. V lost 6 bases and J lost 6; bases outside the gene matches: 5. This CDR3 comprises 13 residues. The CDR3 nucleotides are TGTGCCAGCAGGGTCGGACTAGGCAATGAGCAGTTCTTC. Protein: CASRVGLGNEQFF.

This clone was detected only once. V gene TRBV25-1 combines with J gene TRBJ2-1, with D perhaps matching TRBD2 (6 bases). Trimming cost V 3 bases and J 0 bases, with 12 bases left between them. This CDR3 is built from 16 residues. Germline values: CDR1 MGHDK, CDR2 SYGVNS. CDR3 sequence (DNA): TGTGCCAGCAGTGAGACCTTCGGGAGCTCCTACAATGAGCAGTTCTTC. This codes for CASSETFGSSYNEQFF.

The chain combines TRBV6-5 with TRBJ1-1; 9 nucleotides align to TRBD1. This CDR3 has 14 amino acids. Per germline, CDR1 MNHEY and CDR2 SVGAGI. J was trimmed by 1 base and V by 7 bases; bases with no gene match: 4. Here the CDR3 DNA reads TGTGCCAGCATGCAACAGGGGGCGAACACTGAAGCTTTCTTT. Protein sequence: CASMQQGANTEAFF.

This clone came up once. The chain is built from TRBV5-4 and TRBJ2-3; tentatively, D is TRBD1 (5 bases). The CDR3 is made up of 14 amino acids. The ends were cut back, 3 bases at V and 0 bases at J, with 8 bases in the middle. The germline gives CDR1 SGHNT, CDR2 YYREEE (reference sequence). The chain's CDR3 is CASSSPGSTDTQYF. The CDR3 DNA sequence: TGTGCCAGCAGCTCCCCAGGGAGCACAGATACGCAGTATTTT.

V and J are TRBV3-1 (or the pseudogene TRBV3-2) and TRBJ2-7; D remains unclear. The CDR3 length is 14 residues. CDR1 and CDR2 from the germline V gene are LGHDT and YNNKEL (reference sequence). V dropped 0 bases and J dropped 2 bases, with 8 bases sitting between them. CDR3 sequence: CASSQEGPAYEQYF. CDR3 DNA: TGTGCCAGCAGCCAAGAGGGCCCGGCCTACGAGCAGTACTTC.

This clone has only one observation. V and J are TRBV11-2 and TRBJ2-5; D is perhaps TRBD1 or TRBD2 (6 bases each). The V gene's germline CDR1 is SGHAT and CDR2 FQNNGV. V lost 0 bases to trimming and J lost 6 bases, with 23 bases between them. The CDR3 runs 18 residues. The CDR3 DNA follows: TGTGCCAGCAGCTTAGATTGGAGGGGGTCCAAAAAGGTCCAGACCCAGTACTTC. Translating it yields CASSLDWRGSKKVQTQYF.